One and the same sample provided the 9 T cell receptor beta chains below, sequenced in a study of cytomegalovirus exposure and HLA in healthy donors (dated by TCRdb to about 2017). The library came from the immunoSEQ multiplex PCR assay. For the multiplex PCR, a mixture combining 60 forward primers for TCR Vbeta segments and 13 reverse primers for TCR Jbeta segments was used. As stored in TCRdb, this immuneACCESS dataset retains in-frame rearrangements with V and J assigned. A fraction of the clones does not appear; measured against another copy, unresolved V genes explain less than half of the discrepancy, and the remainder lacks a known reason. The sample table holds some 63,000 clones, of which about 80% were seen once. The biggest ten clones account for roughly 1.5% of the sample. Sample: PBMCs. The origin of the receptors is a human donor in good health.

The chain couples TRBV19 to TRBJ1-2, with D possibly TRBD1 on 5 matching bases. The CDR3 length is 14 residues. Germline assignment: CDR1 LNHDA and CDR2 SQIVND (reference sequence). V was cut by 7 bases and J by 4 bases, with 16 bases left in between. The CDR3 sequence: CASNVVGLGYGYTF. As DNA, the CDR3 is TGTGCCAGTAACGTGGTGGGACTGGGCTATGGCTACACCTTC.

This clone turned up a few times. CDR3 in amino acids: CASKSKGGAADTQYF. As DNA, the CDR3 is TGTGCCAGCAAGAGTAAAGGGGGTGCGGCAGATACGCAGTATTTT. The chain links TRBV6-1 to TRBJ2-3, with TRBD1 as a possible D gene (6 bases). V was clipped by 7 bases and J by 4 bases, with 18 bases between them. The CDR3 totals 15 residues. In germline, CDR1 is MNHNS, CDR2 SASEGT.

The CDR3 sequence: CASSFLGQSANQPQHF. DNA for the CDR3: TGTGCCAGCAGCTTTCTCGGACAGTCGGCCAATCAGCCCCAGCATTTT. This chain uses TRBV7-3 with TRBJ1-5, with TRBD1 as a possible D gene (6 bases). Trimming pared 3 bases from V and 3 bases from J, leaving 15 bases between. The CDR3 has 16 residues. Germline V gene data show CDR1 as SGHTA and CDR2 as FQGTGA.

In DNA form, the CDR3 reads TGTGCCAGCAGCCCCCGAGTGGGACAGGGGCAGTCTGGCAATCAGCCCCAGCATTTT. This translates into CASSPRVGQGQSGNQPQHF. The chain is built from TRBV7-2 and TRBJ1-5; 10 nucleotides agree with TRBD1. The V gene's germline CDR1 is SGHTA and CDR2 FQGNSA. J gave up 2 bases and V 5 bases, and 15 bases lay outside the gene matches. The CDR3 totals 19 residues.

The chain combines TRBV11-2 with TRBJ1-1; D is perhaps TRBD1 (6 bases). Trimming removed 4 bases from V and 7 bases from J, with 10 bases in between. Germline CDR1 reads SGHAT; CDR2 reads FQNNGV. CDR3 length: 12 amino acids. CDR3 region: CASSSRGGEAFF. DNA of the CDR3: TGTGCCAGCAGCTCTAGAGGGGGTGAAGCTTTCTTT.

This rearrangement joins TRBV6-1 to TRBJ2-3, with D possibly matching TRBD1 (5 bases). Trimming left V 2 bases short and J 9 bases short, with 21 bases between. This CDR3 spans 16 amino acids. The germline V gene encodes CDR1 MNHNS and CDR2 SASEGT. The CDR3 region is CASSERLGATLLTQYF. For the CDR3, the DNA is TGTGCCAGCAGTGAACGATTAGGGGCCACTCTATTGACGCAGTATTTT.

The chain employs TRBV6-5 and TRBJ1-1; D not resolved. V lost 4 bases to trimming and J lost 0 bases, with 6 bases between them. The length of the CDR3 is 13 residues. Germline V gene data show CDR1 as MNHEY and CDR2 as SVGAGI. The CDR3 sequence: CASSSRMNTEAFF. The CDR3 DNA follows: TGTGCCAGCAGTTCCAGGATGAACACTGAAGCTTTCTTT.

The table lists this clone with a few counts. The chain is built from TRBV7-9 and TRBJ2-1; weak D call: TRBD1 (6 bases). This CDR3 has 17 residues. V lost 2 bases, J lost 2 bases, and 16 bases lay in between. Germline V lookup: CDR1 SEHNR, CDR2 FQNEAQ (reference sequence). The DNA for the CDR3 is TGTGCCAGCAGCTTATTGGGGGCGGACTCTACCTACAATGAGCAGTTCTTC. Translating it yields CASSLLGADSTYNEQFF.

The chain carries TRBV7-9 and TRBJ2-5; 7 nucleotides match TRBD2. Germline V gene data show CDR1 as SEHNR and CDR2 as FQNEAQ (reference sequence). Trimming took 4 bases from V and 4 from J; bases not matched to a gene: 12. This CDR3 contains 16 residues. DNA for the CDR3: TGTGCCAGCAGCTCCTCTGCGGGGGTGTTTAGAGAGACCCAGTACTTC. Residues: CASSSSAGVFRETQYF.